The 32 T cell receptor beta chains listed next were all sequenced from one sample in a study of Siglec-9 on CD8 T cells in melanoma. This table comes from immunoSEQ multiplex PCR, and its TCRdb copy is limited to in-frame clones, with some not included. Of 25,000 to 35,000 clones in the sample, 75% to 85% were seen once. The sequencing sample was made of Siglec-9- CD8+ T cells sorted from blood. These receptors were taken from a human donor in good health.

The chain is built from TRBV10-3 and TRBJ2-2; D may correspond to TRBD1 or TRBD2 (5 bases each). Germline V lookup: CDR1 ENHRY, CDR2 SYGVKD. V gave up 8 bases and J gave up 3 bases, with 22 bases separating them. The CDR3 spans 17 residues. CDR3: CAISRPGTVTDTGELFF. As DNA, the CDR3 is TGTGCCATCTCCAGACCGGGGACGGTGACGGACACCGGGGAGCTGTTTTTT.

This clone came up a few times. The chain has TRBV10-3 and TRBJ2-5; 10 bases are a match to TRBD1. Trimming removed 4 bases from V and 5 bases from J; junction bases left unmatched: 7. CDR3 length: 15 amino acids. Germline lookup yields CDR1 ENHRY and CDR2 SYGVKD. The CDR3 protein is CAISAGTGDRETQYF. The DNA of the CDR3 is TGTGCCATCAGTGCGGGGACAGGGGATCGTGAGACCCAGTACTTC.

This chain uses TRBV30 with TRBJ1-1; tentative D call: TRBD1 (5 bases). The V and J ends lost 5 bases and 2 bases respectively, with 18 bases between them. The CDR3 is made up of 15 amino acids. CDR1 GTSNPN and CDR2 SVGIG come from the germline V gene (reference sequence). CDR3 coding DNA: TGTGCCTGGGAAAGATTAGTGGGGCTAAACACTGAAGCTTTCTTT. As protein: CAWERLVGLNTEAFF. The full variable domain, its missing parts supplied by reference TRBV30 and TRBJ1-1, is SQTIHQWPATLVQPVGSPLSLECTVEGTSNPNLYWYRQAAGRGLQLLFYSVGIGQISSEVPQNLSASRPQDRQFILSSKKLLLSDSGFYLCAWERLVGLNTEAFFGQGTRLTVV.

In DNA, the CDR3 is TGTGCCAGCAGCCGAACAGGCGCTCTGAACACTGAAGCTTTCTTT. This sequence encodes CASSRTGALNTEAFF. V usage is TRBV7-9 and J usage is TRBJ1-1, with D possibly matching TRBD1 (5 bases). Germline V gives CDR1 SEHNR, CDR2 FQNEAQ (reference sequence). Trimming cost V 5 bases and J 0 bases, with 13 bases left between them. This CDR3 is 15 amino acids long.

The CDR3 DNA follows: TGTGCCAGCAGTGATAGGCAGGGGGCGTACGAGCAGTACTTC. Protein: CASSDRQGAYEQYF. The V and J genes are TRBV6-1 and TRBJ2-7, with 8 bases matching TRBD1. Germline V gene sequence: CDR1 MNHNS, CDR2 SASEGT. V shed 3 bases and J 4 bases; nucleotides not matched to a gene: 5. The CDR3 runs 14 residues.

The chain uses TRBV28 and TRBJ2-1; D perhaps matches TRBD1 (5 bases). This CDR3 contains 11 residues. V lost 3 bases and J lost 9, with 6 bases in between. Per the germline V gene, CDR1 is MDHEN and CDR2 is SYDVKM. Written as DNA, the CDR3 is TGTGCCAGCAGTTTGGGGCCTGAGCAGTTCTTC. Its translation is CASSLGPEQFF.

This chain joins TRBV11-1 and TRBJ2-1, with D hard to call. Germline V gene lookup returns CDR1 SGHAT and CDR2 FQDESV (reference sequence). Trimming pared 4 bases from V and 8 bases from J, leaving 9 bases between. The CDR3 sequence is 12 residues long. The CDR3 is CASSSSKHEQFF. The CDR3, as DNA: TGTGCCAGCAGCTCTAGTAAACATGAGCAGTTCTTC. Full variable domain (remainder filled in from reference TRBV11-1 and TRBJ2-1): EAEVAQSPRYKITEKSQAVAFWCDPISGHATLYWYRQILGQGPELLVQFQDESVVDDSQLPKDRFSAERLKGVDSTLKIQPAELGDSAMYLCASSSSKHEQFFGPGTRLTVL.

The chain combines TRBV5-1 with TRBJ2-2; 7 positions agree with TRBD1. The CDR3 runs 15 residues. The germline V gene encodes CDR1 SGHRS and CDR2 YFSETQ. The V and J ends lost 5 bases and 7 bases, in that order; junction bases with no gene match: 11. In nucleotides, the CDR3 is TGCGCCAGCAGGACCGAGGGGGCACAACACGGGGAGCTGTTTTTT. As protein: CASRTEGAQHGELFF.

The chain joins TRBV5-1 to TRBJ2-7; 11 nucleotides line up with TRBD1. V shed 0 bases, J shed 3 bases, and the junction held 2 bases outside the gene matches. CDR1 and CDR2 (germline): SGHRS, YFSETQ. There are 15 residues in the CDR3. The CDR3, as DNA: TGCGCCAGCAGCTTGGTGGGGACAGGGGGCTACGAGCAGTACTTC. It translates to CASSLVGTGGYEQYF.

The V gene is TRBV21-1, the J gene TRBJ1-4; no check of the table's D call, TRBD1, against the DNA was made. TRBV21-1 is assigned pseudogene status. The CDR3 is made up of 19 amino acids. CDR3 bases: TGTGCCAGCAGCCCATCCGGGACAGGGGGCTGGAAGACTAATGAAAAACTGTTTTTT. It encodes CASSPSGTGGWKTNEKLFF.

The chain joins TRBV27 to TRBJ2-1, with TRBD1 as a possible D gene (5 bases). Trimming shortened V by 4 bases and J by 8 bases, and 15 bases separated the two germline ends. From germline, CDR1 is MNHEY and CDR2 SMNVEV (reference sequence). This CDR3 is built from 14 residues. CDR3 in amino acids: CASSSGRASDEQFF. CDR3 DNA: TGTGCCAGCAGTTCGGGCAGGGCGTCTGATGAGCAGTTCTTC.

The rearrangement uses TRBV4-1 and TRBJ2-1, with D perhaps matching TRBD1 (6 bases). Trimming removed 4 bases from V and 7 bases from J, with 20 bases in between. The CDR3 runs to 16 residues. The germline CDR1 and CDR2 sequences are MGHRA and YSYEKL. CDR3 region: CASSPQPMDRRNEQFF. CDR3 nucleotide sequence: TGCGCCAGCAGCCCCCAGCCGATGGACAGAAGGAATGAGCAGTTCTTC.

The rearrangement links TRBV13 to TRBJ2-7, with TRBD1 identical over 9 bases. Per the germline V gene, CDR1 is PRHDT and CDR2 is FYEKMQ (reference sequence). The CDR3 runs to 13 residues. V trimming: 6 bases; J trimming: 3 bases; junction bases outside the gene matches: 3. CDR3 in DNA: TGTGCCAGCAGAAGGACAGGGGACTACGAGCAGTACTTC. Amino acids: CASRRTGDYEQYF.

This clone was recorded a few times. The chain uses TRBV27 and TRBJ1-5; D gene unclear. The germline V gene has CDR1 MNHEY and CDR2 SMNVEV (reference sequence). Trimming took 3 bases from V and 5 from J, leaving 5 bases between them. This CDR3 is built from 12 residues. As DNA, the CDR3 is TGTGCCAGCAGTTTCCCAGATCAGCCCCAGCATTTT. Its protein is CASSFPDQPQHF.

The chain's CDR3 is CASSSGGGEQFF. In DNA form, the CDR3 reads TGTGCCAGCAGCTCAGGGGGTGGAGAGCAGTTCTTC. The gene calls are TRBV7-9 and TRBJ2-1, with 7 nucleotides matching TRBD1. This CDR3 spans 12 amino acids. V lost 4 bases and J lost 10; bases outside the gene matches: 4. Germline V gives CDR1 SEHNR, CDR2 FQNEAQ (reference sequence).

This chain uses TRBV5-6 with TRBJ2-7; 12 positions match TRBD2. The CDR3 consists of 17 residues. The V segment lost 1 base and the J segment 6 bases; nucleotides outside the gene matches: 11. CDR1 SGHDT and CDR2 YYEEEE come from the germline V gene. The CDR3 nucleotides read TGTGCCAGCAGCTTGTTTAGGCGACTAGCGGGAGTCGGCGAGCAGTACGTC. As protein: CASSLFRRLAGVGEQYV.

The J gene is TRBJ1-4, the V gene TRBV21-1. TRBV21-1 has pseudogene status. The CDR3 extends over 16 amino acids. The CDR3: CASSCEEGREHEKLFF. CDR3 sequence (DNA): TGTGCCAGCAGCTGTGAAGAGGGCAGGGAGCATGAAAAACTGTTTTTT.

The rearrangement links TRBV30 to TRBJ1-2; D perhaps matches TRBD1 (5 bases). The CDR3 length is 16 residues. The germline V gene has CDR1 GTSNPN and CDR2 SVGIG (reference sequence). V lost 1 base and J lost 0, with 15 bases in between. Here the CDR3 reads CAWSDLFRVANYGYTF. CDR3 bases: TGTGCCTGGAGTGACCTCTTCAGGGTAGCTAACTATGGCTACACCTTC.

The genes are TRBV30 and TRBJ2-2; unclear D gene. Trimming stripped 0 bases from V and 10 bases from J, with 6 bases between. This CDR3 has 11 residues. The germline V gene encodes CDR1 GTSNPN and CDR2 SVGIG (reference sequence). The CDR3 DNA reads TGTGCCTGGAGTGTAATGGAGGAGCTGTTTTTT. Translated, it gives CAWSVMEELFF.

This clone was seen only once. J is TRBJ2-7 and V is TRBV25-1, with TRBD1 matching over 7 bases. Per germline, CDR1 MGHDK and CDR2 SYGVNS. The CDR3 is made up of 14 amino acids. V was clipped by 4 bases and J by 2 bases; unmatched bases: 5. CDR3 coding DNA: TGTGCCAGCAGTGCCCGGGACAGAACCTACGAGCAGTACTTC. Its translation is CASSARDRTYEQYF.

The rearrangement links TRBV7-2 to TRBJ1-1; 7 nucleotides match TRBD1. CDR3 length equals 12 residues. V lost 5 bases to trimming and J lost 10 bases; unmatched junction nucleotides: 7. Per germline, CDR1 SGHTA and CDR2 FQGNSA. DNA of the CDR3: TGTGCCAGCAGCCGTACAGGGGTAGGAGCTTTCTTT. Its protein product is CASSRTGVGAFF.

This chain connects TRBV7-9 to TRBJ2-3; 14 bases agree with TRBD2. V dropped 4 bases and J dropped 1; count of bases not matched to a gene: 7. Germline assignment: CDR1 SEHNR and CDR2 FQNEAQ (reference sequence). The CDR3 consists of 18 residues. The CDR3 sequence: CASSSRLAGGPGTDTQYF. In DNA, the CDR3 is TGTGCCAGCAGCTCGAGACTAGCGGGAGGGCCTGGCACAGATACGCAGTATTTT.

The CDR3 DNA reads TGCGCCAGCAGCACCGGGGACAGGGCTGTGGGCACTGAAGCTTTCTTT. This encodes CASSTGDRAVGTEAFF. This chain uses TRBV5-1 with TRBJ1-1; 9 bases map to TRBD1. The germline V gene encodes CDR1 SGHRS and CDR2 YFSETQ. The CDR3 loop spans 16 amino acids. Losses at the gene ends were 4 bases for V and 4 bases for J; bases not matched to a gene: 11. Combining the CDR3 with reference TRBV5-1 and TRBJ1-1 gives the whole variable domain KAGVTQTPRYLIKTRGQQVTLSCSPISGHRSVSWYQQTPGQGLQFLFEYFSETQRNKGNFPGRFSGRQFSNSRSEMNVSTLELGDSALYLCASSTGDRAVGTEAFFGQGTRLTVV.

V usage is TRBV27 and J usage is TRBJ2-6; 10 bases fit TRBD1. The CDR3 has 17 residues. The J segment lost 4 bases and the V segment lost 2 bases, leaving 5 bases of the junction unmatched. Germline V gene lookup returns CDR1 MNHEY and CDR2 SMNVEV (reference sequence). The CDR3 nucleotides read TGTGCCAGCAGTTTAGCCGGGACAGGGGCGGGGGCCAACGTCCTGACTTTC. It translates to CASSLAGTGAGANVLTF.

The CDR3 bases are TGTGCCAGTAGTATAGGAGCGAATGAGCAGTTCTTC. This sequence encodes CASSIGANEQFF. The rearrangement uses TRBV19 and TRBJ2-1; D uncertain. The CDR3 spans 12 residues. V lost 1 base and J lost 7, with 5 bases in between. The germline CDR1 and CDR2 sequences are LNHDA and SQIVND (reference sequence). Together with reference TRBV19 and TRBJ2-1, the CDR3 gives the full variable domain: DGGITQSPKYLFRKEGQNVTLSCEQNLNHDAMYWYRQDPGQGLRLIYYSQIVNDFQKGDIAEGYSVSREKKESFPLTVTSAQKNPTAFYLCASSIGANEQFFGPGTRLTVL.

This clone was picked up a small number of times. The V call is TRBV5-6, the J call TRBJ2-7, with D possibly TRBD1 on 5 matching bases. The ends were cut back, 4 bases at V and 2 bases at J, with 19 bases in the middle. The CDR3 is made up of 16 amino acids. CDR1 and CDR2 from the germline V gene are SGHDT and YYEEEE. Here the CDR3 reads CASSLDSTVYAYEQYF. CDR3 DNA sequence: TGTGCCAGCAGCCTCGACTCGACAGTATACGCCTACGAGCAGTACTTC. Filled out from reference TRBV5-6 and TRBJ2-7, the complete variable domain reads DAGVTQSPTHLIKTRGQQVTLRCSPKSGHDTVSWYQQALGQGPQFIFQYYEEEERQRGNFPDRFSGHQFPNYSSELNVNALLLGDSALYLCASSLDSTVYAYEQYFGPGTRLTVT.

A few counts support this clone. CDR3 in DNA: TGTGCCAGCAGGGAGACAACTAATGAAAAACTGTTTTTT. Amino acid sequence: CASRETTNEKLFF. The V and J genes are TRBV21-1 and TRBJ1-4. TRBV21-1 has pseudogene status. The CDR3 loop spans 13 amino acids.

V and J are TRBV5-5 and TRBJ2-7, with unresolved D. The germline V gene has CDR1 SGHKS and CDR2 YYEKEE (reference sequence). CDR3 length: 12 amino acids. V was shortened by 2 bases and J by 3 bases, with 6 bases between the two germline ends. CDR3 sequence: CASSFSVYEQYF. In DNA form, the CDR3 reads TGTGCCAGCAGCTTCTCTGTCTACGAGCAGTACTTC.

J is TRBJ2-7 and V is TRBV27; 9 bases fit TRBD1. V dropped 3 bases and J dropped 4; count of bases not matched to a gene: 7. The germline V gene has CDR1 MNHEY and CDR2 SMNVEV (reference sequence). The CDR3 extends over 15 amino acids. The CDR3 DNA sequence: TGTGCCAGCAGTTTCACAGGGGGCGGGCGATACGAGCAGTACTTC. This gives the protein CASSFTGGGRYEQYF.

The chain couples TRBV5-6 to TRBJ2-7; possibly TRBD2 for D (5 bases). The CDR3 is 12 residues long. Germline values: CDR1 SGHDT, CDR2 YYEEEE. Trimming cost V 5 bases and J 6 bases, with 12 bases left between them. Written as DNA, the CDR3 is TGTGCCAGCAGTTATGGACTGACCGAGCAGTACGTC. Its protein is CASSYGLTEQYV.

V gene TRBV7-2 combines with J gene TRBJ1-1, with a possible D match to TRBD1 (5 bases). The germline CDR1 and CDR2 sequences are SGHTA and FQGNSA. The CDR3 is 15 amino acids. The V end lost 0 bases, the J end lost 5 bases, and 13 bases lay between the germline ends. CDR3 sequence (DNA): TGTGCCAGCAGCTTAGCAACGGGGCAGTTGACTGAAGCTTTCTTT. Its translation is CASSLATGQLTEAFF.

The V call is TRBV5-4, the J call TRBJ1-1; D is perhaps TRBD1 (5 bases). The CDR3 spans 14 residues. The germline gives CDR1 SGHNT, CDR2 YYREEE (reference sequence). V lost 1 base and J 10 bases, leaving 17 bases between the germline ends. CDR3 DNA: TGTGCCAGCAGCTTGTTAGGGGCGCTCTCGGCAGCTTTCTTT. Protein sequence: CASSLLGALSAAFF.